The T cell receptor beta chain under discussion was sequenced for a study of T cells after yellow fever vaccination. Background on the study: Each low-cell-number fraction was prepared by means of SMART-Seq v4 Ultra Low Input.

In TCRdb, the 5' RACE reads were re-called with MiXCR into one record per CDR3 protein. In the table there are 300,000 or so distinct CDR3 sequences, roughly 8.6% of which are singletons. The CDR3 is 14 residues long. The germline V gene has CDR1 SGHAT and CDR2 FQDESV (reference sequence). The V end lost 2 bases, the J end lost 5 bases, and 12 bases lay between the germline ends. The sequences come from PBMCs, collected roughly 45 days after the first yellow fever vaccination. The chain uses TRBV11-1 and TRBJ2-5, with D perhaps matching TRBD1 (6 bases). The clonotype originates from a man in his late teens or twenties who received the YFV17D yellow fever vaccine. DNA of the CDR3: TGTGCCAGCAGCTTAAAAACAGGGTTTGAGACCCAGTACTTC. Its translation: CASSLKTGFETQYF.